Listed below are T cell receptor beta chains from one sample, sequenced in a study of cytomegalovirus exposure and HLA in healthy donors. Generated by immunoSEQ multiplex PCR, the TCRdb table keeps only in-frame clones and is missing some. Of around 150,000 clones in the sample, around 79% were seen once. Sample: PBMCs. The receptor source for this set is a male donor in good health and CMV-seronegative. Both conserved end residues are part of each CDR3. D genes are given only for firm matches. The size entry is marked missing in some rows and otherwise reads once, few, many or a size class.

j_call v_call d_call clone_size cdr3_aa cdr3_nt
TRBJ2-2 TRBV6-4 TRBD2 few CASSGTSGNTGELFF TGTGCCAGCAGTGGGACTAGCGGGAACACCGGGGAGCTGTTTTTT
TRBJ1-2 TRBV14 - - CASSPLAGAGGYTF TGTGCCAGCAGCCCCCTGGCGGGGGCGGGGGGCTACACCTTC
TRBJ2-7 TRBV7-9 TRBD1 - CSSSLAPGQGLYEQYF TGTTCCAGCAGCTTAGCCCCGGGACAGGGTTTGTACGAGCAGTACTTC
TRBJ1-2 TRBV6-5 - once CASNIDSPNNYGYTF TGTGCCAGCAATATAGACAGTCCAAATAACTATGGCTACACCTTC
TRBJ1-5 TRBV7-9 - - CASTSGFNQPQHF TGTGCCAGCACTTCGGGGTTCAATCAGCCCCAGCATTTT
TRBJ2-5 TRBV29-1 - once CSARGGKGETQYF TGCAGCGCCAGGGGTGGCAAAGGGGAGACCCAGTACTTC
TRBJ2-7 TRBV7-2 TRBD2 - CASSPASGVYEQYF TGTGCCAGCAGCCCCGCTAGCGGGGTTTACGAGCAGTACTTC
TRBJ1-2 TRBV6-5 TRBD1 - CASRNTDRNYGYTF TGTGCCAGCAGGAACACGGACAGGAACTATGGCTACACCTTC
TRBJ2-7 TRBV19 TRBD2 - CASSMARGGPTYEQYF TGTGCCAGTAGTATGGCGCGGGGGGGCCCCACCTACGAGCAGTACTTC
TRBJ1-4 TRBV9 TRBD1 - CASSVAQGAGEKLFF TGTGCCAGCAGCGTCGCACAGGGGGCTGGGGAAAAACTGTTTTTT
TRBJ2-3 TRBV5-6 - - CASSITRRPDTQYF TGTGCCAGCAGCATAACTAGGCGCCCAGATACGCAGTATTTT
TRBJ1-1 TRBV2 TRBD1 - CASNRQGLNTEAFF TGTGCCAGCAACCGACAGGGCCTCAACACTGAAGCTTTCTTT
TRBJ1-1 TRBV25-1 TRBD1 few CASSPAAGGLPLRTEAFF TGTGCCAGCAGCCCCGCGGCAGGGGGCCTACCCTTGAGGACTGAAGCTTTCTTT
TRBJ1-5 TRBV2 - - CASSDRLSSNQPQHF TGTGCCAGCAGTGACCGACTAAGCAGCAATCAGCCCCAGCATTTT
TRBJ1-1 TRBV2 - - CASTENTEAFF TGTGCCAGCACAGAGAACACTGAAGCTTTCTTT
TRBJ2-7 TRBV11-3 - - CASSLYVTRGFVGEQYF TGTGCCAGCAGCTTATACGTTACAAGGGGTTTTGTCGGCGAGCAGTACTTC
TRBJ1-1 TRBV6-5 - - CASSYSLGRLNTEAFF TGTGCCAGCAGTTACTCCCTCGGCAGGCTGAACACTGAAGCTTTCTTT
TRBJ2-1 TRBV7-9 TRBD2 few CASSSLADRKEQFF TGTGCCAGCAGTTCACTAGCGGATAGAAAAGAGCAGTTCTTC
TRBJ2-5 TRBV6-1 - - CASSPGTPGVETQYF TGTGCCAGCAGCCCCGGGACTCCGGGGGTGGAGACCCAGTACTTC
TRBJ2-5 TRBV5-8 TRBD1 - CASSRETGVETQYF TGTGCCAGCAGCCGGGAGACAGGGGTAGAGACCCAGTACTTC
TRBJ2-7 TRBV27 TRBD1 - CASSPQGISYEQYF TGTGCCAGCAGTCCACAGGGGATCTCCTACGAGCAGTACTTC
TRBJ2-1 TRBV5-1 TRBD1 - CASSPGQAYNEQFF TGCGCCAGCAGCCCGGGACAGGCTTACAATGAGCAGTTCTTC
TRBJ2-3 TRBV4-3 TRBD2 - CASSLAGRGTDTQYF TGCGCCAGCAGCTTAGCGGGGAGAGGCACAGATACGCAGTATTTT
TRBJ1-2 TRBV9 - - CASSVDGGAGYGYTF TGTGCCAGCAGCGTAGATGGGGGGGCGGGCTATGGCTACACCTTC
TRBJ2-7 TRBV5-5 - - CASSLAQGGTYEQYF TGTGCCAGCAGCTTGGCACAGGGTGGGACCTACGAGCAGTACTTC
TRBJ1-1 TRBV9 TRBD1 - CASSGGSGQGLFF TGTGCCAGCAGCGGGGGATCAGGACAGGGTTTATTCTTT
TRBJ2-5 TRBV5-1 TRBD2 few CASSLGLAGEVETQYF TGCGCCAGCAGCTTGGGGCTAGCGGGAGAGGTGGAGACCCAGTACTTC
TRBJ2-3 TRBV11-3 - - CASSLTTSTDTQYF TGTGCCAGCAGCTTAACCACTAGCACAGATACGCAGTATTTT
TRBJ1-1 TRBV10-3 - - CAGRGDTEAFF TGTGCCGGACGGGGGGACACTGAAGCTTTCTTT
TRBJ1-1 TRBV7-8 TRBD1 - CASSWDRGSGTEAFF TGTGCCAGCAGCTGGGACAGGGGTTCGGGCACTGAAGCTTTCTTT
TRBJ2-1 TRBV11-2 TRBD1 - CASSSGQAFNEQFF TGTGCCAGCAGCTCCGGACAGGCTTTCAATGAGCAGTTCTTC
TRBJ2-5 TRBV18 - - CASSPRTTQETQYF TGTGCCAGCTCACCCCGGACAACCCAAGAGACCCAGTACTTC
TRBJ1-1 TRBV9 - - CASSVATGRGDTEAFF TGTGCCAGCAGCGTAGCTACGGGGAGGGGGGACACTGAAGCTTTCTTT
TRBJ2-5 TRBV2 - - CASIASVQETQYF TGTGCCAGCATTGCTAGCGTACAAGAGACCCAGTACTTC
TRBJ1-2 TRBV10-3 TRBD1 few CAISDAGQSYGYTF TGTGCCATCAGTGACGCGGGACAGTCCTATGGCTACACCTTC
TRBJ1-1 TRBV7-2 - - CASSFLTGMNTEAFF TGTGCCAGCAGCTTCCTGACAGGAATGAACACTGAAGCTTTCTTT
TRBJ2-7 TRBV11-2 - - CASSSPQEREQYF TGTGCCAGCAGCTCCCCACAGGAAAGGGAGCAGTACTTC
TRBJ1-6 TRBV18 - - CASSPPPGISPLHF TGTGCCAGCTCACCACCCCCAGGGATTTCACCCCTCCACTTT
TRBJ1-1 TRBV7-8 - - CASSLRHNTEAFF TGTGCCAGCAGCCTAAGACATAACACTGAAGCTTTCTTT
TRBJ2-1 TRBV5-4 TRBD2 - CASSLSTSGPPWNEQFF TGTGCCAGCAGCTTGTCGACTAGCGGACCCCCCTGGAATGAGCAGTTCTTC
TRBJ2-1 TRBV6-1 TRBD1 - CASSVGQGTYNEQFF TGTGCCAGCAGTGTGGGACAGGGGACCTACAATGAGCAGTTCTTC
TRBJ2-1 TRBV28 TRBD2 - CASSQTGLVKNEQFF TGTGCCAGCAGCCAGACCGGACTAGTCAAAAATGAGCAGTTCTTC
TRBJ2-7 TRBV6-1 TRBD2 - CASSVRGLAGPDEQYF TGTGCCAGCAGTGTACGAGGACTAGCGGGGCCCGACGAGCAGTACTTC
TRBJ2-4 TRBV21-1 - - CASSKVVSSGGPRRGIQYF TGTGCCAGCAGCAAAGTAGTGTCTAGCGGGGGGCCTCGCCGGGGCATTCAGTACTTC
TRBJ1-2 TRBV6-5 TRBD1 - CASSYRQGSVGYTF TGTGCCAGCAGTTACCGACAGGGTTCGGTTGGCTACACCTTC
TRBJ1-2 TRBV7-2 - - CASSLDPSSPRAYGYTF TGTGCCAGCAGCTTAGACCCGAGCAGCCCCAGGGCCTATGGCTACACCTTC
TRBJ2-5 TRBV5-1 TRBD1 - CASSNTGTGQETQYF TGCGCCAGCAGCAACACCGGGACAGGGCAAGAGACCCAGTACTTC
TRBJ2-2 TRBV7-3 - few CASSTGDTGELFF TGTGCCAGCAGCACCGGGGATACCGGGGAGCTGTTTTTT
TRBJ1-1 TRBV30 - - CAWRHGGSNTEAFF TGTGCCTGGAGGCACGGGGGTTCGAACACTGAAGCTTTCTTT
TRBJ1-1 TRBV7-9 - - CASSFFRQPEAFF TGTGCCAGCAGCTTTTTTCGACAGCCTGAAGCTTTCTTT
TRBJ1-1 TRBV6-6 TRBD1 - CASSYGGQGTEAFF TGTGCCAGCAGTTATGGGGGACAGGGGACTGAAGCTTTCTTT
TRBJ2-5 TRBV6-5 - - CASREGETQYF TGTGCCAGCAGGGAGGGAGAGACCCAGTACTTC
TRBJ2-2 TRBV6-1 - - CASGGRAQSAGELFF TGTGCCAGCGGCGGGCGGGCCCAGAGCGCCGGGGAGCTGTTTTTT
TRBJ2-2 TRBV6-1 TRBD1 - CASSEEGTGGGELFF TGTGCCAGCAGTGAAGAGGGGACAGGGGGAGGGGAGCTGTTTTTT
TRBJ2-2 TRBV4-3 TRBD2 few CASSQSLAGGSNTGELFF TGCGCCAGCAGCCAGTCACTAGCGGGGGGCTCGAACACCGGGGAGCTGTTTTTT
TRBJ1-1 TRBV7-9 - - CASSTPGRATEAFF TGTGCCAGCAGCACACCGGGGAGGGCCACTGAAGCTTTCTTT
TRBJ2-5 TRBV5-6 TRBD2 - CASRLGLAGGRETQYF TGTGCCAGCCGCCTGGGCCTAGCGGGAGGAAGAGAGACCCAGTACTTC
TRBJ1-6 TRBV5-1 - - CASSSLSLPGSPLHF TGCGCCAGCAGCTCGTTGTCACTGCCAGGTTCACCCCTCCACTTT
TRBJ2-7 TRBV30 - - CAWSRWGPYEQYF TGTGCCTGGAGTAGGTGGGGCCCCTACGAGCAGTACTTC